The rows below give T cell receptor beta chains drawn from one sample of a study of Ad26.COV2.S vaccination and SARS-CoV-2 variants. Some clones are missing from TCRdb's copy, which holds only in-frame ones; the method was immunoSEQ multiplex PCR. The data hold 200,000 to 250,000 clones, with approximately 88% observed a single time. The material was peripheral blood, obtained in a trial of Ad26.COV2.S vaccine versus placebo. Receptor source: a person aged 18-60 years who received the Ad26.COV2.S COVID-19 vaccine or a placebo. Both conserved end residues are part of each CDR3. D genes are given only for firm matches. Not all rows give a size; the values are once, few, many and, for expanded clones, a class.

TRBD1	TRBJ2-1	.	TRBV28	CASRAGGGGFYNEQFF	TGTGCCAGCAGGGCAGGGGGCGGCGGATTCTACAATGAGCAGTTCTTC
.	TRBJ2-2	.	TRBV18	CASATENRAGELFF	TGTGCCAGCGCTACCGAAAATAGGGCCGGGGAGCTGTTTTTT
.	TRBJ1-3	.	TRBV9	CASNQGLGSGNTIYF	TGTGCCAGCAACCAGGGATTAGGATCTGGAAACACCATATATTTT
.	TRBJ2-3	.	TRBV15	CATSKGPPSTDTQYF	TGTGCCACCAGCAAGGGACCGCCTAGCACAGATACGCAGTATTTT
TRBD1	TRBJ1-4	.	TRBV6-6	CASIQGGTNEKLFF	TGTGCCAGCATTCAGGGGGGGACTAATGAAAAACTGTTTTTT
TRBD1	TRBJ1-5	.	TRBV19	CASSNRGQGSQPQHF	TGTGCCAGTAGTAACCGAGGACAGGGGAGCCAGCCCCAGCATTTT
TRBD1	TRBJ2-7	.	TRBV28	CASTRQGYEQYF	TGTGCCAGCACTCGACAGGGGTACGAGCAGTACTTC
TRBD2	TRBJ2-7	.	TRBV6-5	CASIPAGRAAYEQYF	TGTGCCAGCATACCCGCCGGGAGGGCGGCCTACGAGCAGTACTTC
.	TRBJ1-1	once	TRBV19	CASSSGRPVMNTEAFF	TGTGCCAGTAGTTCTGGACGGCCAGTGATGAACACTGAAGCTTTCTTT
TRBD1	TRBJ2-5	.	TRBV18	CASSPPQGGRQETQYF	TGTGCCAGCTCACCACCACAGGGGGGAAGGCAAGAGACCCAGTACTTC
.	TRBJ1-5	.	TRBV25-1	CASSESWGDEPQHF	TGTGCCAGCAGTGAATCCTGGGGTGACGAGCCCCAGCATTTT
.	TRBJ2-3	.	TRBV6-5	CASSYSASTDTQYF	TGTGCCAGCAGTTACTCGGCTAGCACAGATACGCAGTATTTT
.	TRBJ1-2	.	TRBV28	CASKTGSYGYTF	TGTGCCAGCAAGACGGGGAGCTATGGCTACACCTTC
.	TRBJ2-7	.	TRBV6-2/TRBV6-3	CASSNGYSYEQYF	TGTGCCAGCAGTAATGGGTACTCCTACGAGCAGTACTTC
.	TRBJ1-3	.	TRBV6-1	CASSEGTVSGNTIYF	TGTGCCAGCAGTGAAGGGACAGTCTCTGGAAACACCATATATTTT